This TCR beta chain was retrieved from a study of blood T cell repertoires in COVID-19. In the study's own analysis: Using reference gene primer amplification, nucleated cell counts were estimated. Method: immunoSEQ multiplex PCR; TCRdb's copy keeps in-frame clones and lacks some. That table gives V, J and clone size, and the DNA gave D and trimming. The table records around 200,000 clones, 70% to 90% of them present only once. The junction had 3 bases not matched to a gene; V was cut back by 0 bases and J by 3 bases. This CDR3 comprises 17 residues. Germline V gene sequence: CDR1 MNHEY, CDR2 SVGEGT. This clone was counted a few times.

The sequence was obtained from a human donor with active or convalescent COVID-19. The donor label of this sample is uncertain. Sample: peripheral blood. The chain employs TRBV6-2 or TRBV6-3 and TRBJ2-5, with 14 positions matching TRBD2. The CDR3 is CASSYSMGLAGEETQYF. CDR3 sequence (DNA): TGTGCCAGCAGTTACTCGATGGGACTAGCGGGGGAAGAGACCCAGTACTTC.